A single sample is the source of the 13 T cell receptor beta chains below, sequenced in a study of long-term antiretroviral therapy in people with HIV (dated by TCRdb to between 2021 and 2023). Sequencing of the TRB variable region was done with the immunoSEQ hsTCRB v3.0 assay at survey level resolution. Sourced from immuneACCESS, this table was stored by TCRdb with only in-frame sequences that have V and J called. A share of the clones is absent; for the studies checked, an unresolved V gene accounts for under half, and the remainder has no known explanation. A total of 30,000 or so clones appear in this sample, 60% to 75% of them only once. Around 3.7% of the sample lies in the top ten. This specimen consisted of unsorted PBMCs, obtained 3 years after starting antiretroviral therapy. The receptors were gathered from a man aged 45 to 65 with HIV.

The genes are TRBV7-8 and TRBJ2-3; 8 positions match TRBD2. The CDR3 has 16 residues. Trimming at V came to 4 bases and at J to 1 base, leaving 7 bases not matched to a gene. CDR1 is SGHVS and CDR2 is FQNEAQ in the germline V gene. Here the CDR3 reads CASSSLAGRRTDTQYF. The CDR3 nucleotides read TGTGCCAGCAGCTCCTTAGCGGGACGTCGCACAGATACGCAGTATTTT. Together with reference TRBV7-8 and TRBJ2-3, the CDR3 gives the full variable domain: GAGVSQSPRYKVAKRGQDVALRCDPISGHVSLFWYQQALGQGPEFLTYFQNEAQLDKSGLPSDRFFAERPEGSVSTLKIQRTQQEDSAVYLCASSSLAGRRTDTQYFGPGTRLTVL.

V gene TRBV28 combines with J gene TRBJ2-3; 12 bases fit TRBD2. The CDR3 covers 17 residues. V shed 4 bases and J 2 bases; nucleotides not matched to a gene: 7. In germline, CDR1 is MDHEN, CDR2 SYDVKM. CDR3: CASSSGLAGLNTDTQYF. The CDR3, as DNA: TGTGCCAGCAGTTCGGGACTAGCGGGCCTAAACACAGATACGCAGTATTTT.

The V call is TRBV7-9, the J call TRBJ2-2; D might be TRBD1 or TRBD2, each matching 5 bases. CDR3 length: 15 residues. Trimming took off 0 bases at V and 5 bases at J, with 10 bases between the two ends. Germline assignment: CDR1 SEHNR and CDR2 FQNEAQ (reference sequence). CDR3 coding DNA: TGTGCCAGCAGCTTAGCTCGGGACCGTACCGGGGAGCTGTTTTTT. It yields the protein CASSLARDRTGELFF.

This clone turned up a few times. The J gene is TRBJ2-7, the V gene TRBV5-4, with D perhaps assigned TRBD1 or TRBD2 (5 bases each). Trimming took off 3 bases at V and 1 base at J, with 11 bases between the two ends. This CDR3 has 14 amino acids. Germline V gene data show CDR1 as SGHNT and CDR2 as YYREEE (reference sequence). The CDR3 reads CASSYGARSYEQYF. Here the CDR3 DNA reads TGTGCCAGCAGCTACGGGGCGCGATCCTACGAGCAGTACTTC.

The rearrangement joins TRBV11-2 to TRBJ1-6, with 9 positions matching TRBD1. Germline CDR1 reads SGHAT; CDR2 reads FQNNGV. J was trimmed by 5 bases and V by 6 bases; bases with no gene match: 5. There are 15 residues in the CDR3. The CDR3: CASSLQGADNSPLHF. The CDR3 DNA reads TGTGCCAGCAGTTTACAGGGGGCCGATAATTCACCCCTCCACTTT.

V and J are TRBV14 and TRBJ2-2, with TRBD2 matching 11 bases. V trimming: 0 bases; J trimming: 5 bases; junction bases outside the gene matches: 11. The CDR3 is 19 amino acids. Germline V gives CDR1 SGHDN, CDR2 FVKESK. CDR3 sequence reads: CASSQDGTSGPWGTGELFF. In nucleotides, the CDR3 is TGTGCCAGCAGCCAAGACGGGACTAGCGGTCCCTGGGGAACCGGGGAGCTGTTTTTT. Supplemented by reference TRBV14 and TRBJ2-2, the full variable domain reads EAGVTQFPSHSVIEKGQTVTLRCDPISGHDNLYWYRRVMGKEIKFLLHFVKESKQDESGMPNNRFLAERTGGTYSTLKVQPAELEDSGVYFCASSQDGTSGPWGTGELFFGEGSRLTVL.

V usage is TRBV27 and J usage is TRBJ2-7; no firm D call. CDR1 is MNHEY and CDR2 is SMNVEV in the germline V gene (reference sequence). V was cut by 3 bases and J by 4 bases, with 7 bases left in between. The CDR3 has 12 amino acids. CDR3 residues: CASSLSGYEQYF. CDR3 DNA: TGTGCCAGCAGTTTGTCCGGGTACGAGCAGTACTTC.

This clone showed up just a few times. This chain joins TRBV19 and TRBJ1-5; D is unclear. This CDR3 comprises 13 residues. Trimming removed 7 bases at V and 5 bases at J, with 12 bases between. The germline V gene encodes CDR1 LNHDA and CDR2 SQIVND (reference sequence). Here the CDR3 DNA reads TGTGCCAGTACTTCAGACGGGTATCAGCCCCAGCATTTT. Encoded protein: CASTSDGYQPQHF.

V is TRBV4-3 and J is TRBJ2-7; a possible D gene is TRBD2 (5 bases). Germline V gene sequence: CDR1 LGHNA, CDR2 YSLEER. This CDR3 comprises 15 residues. The germline V and J ends were trimmed by 1 base and 3 bases, with 13 bases remaining between them. This CDR3 is CASSQGAGAYYEQYF. For the CDR3, the DNA is TGCGCCAGCAGCCAAGGGGCGGGTGCCTACTACGAGCAGTACTTC.

J is TRBJ1-4 and V is TRBV19, with 9 bases matching TRBD1. Looked up from germline, CDR1 is LNHDA and CDR2 is SQIVND (reference sequence). V lost 7 bases to trimming and J lost 8 bases; unmatched junction nucleotides: 14. This CDR3 has 16 residues. The CDR3: CASNQIGQGKNEKLFF. The CDR3 region has the DNA TGTGCCAGTAATCAGATCGGACAGGGGAAAAACGAAAAACTGTTTTTT.

CDR3 DNA: TGCGCCAGCAGCCAAGAAGGATTTAGCACAGATACGCAGTATTTT. As protein: CASSQEGFSTDTQYF. The genes are TRBV4-3 and TRBJ2-3, with D hard to call. Germline V CDR1 and CDR2: LGHNA, YSLEER. This CDR3 contains 15 residues. Trimming removed 0 bases at V and 0 bases at J, with 7 bases between.

The chain combines TRBV5-4 with TRBJ1-2; 8 bases match TRBD1. The CDR3 covers 14 residues. Germline V gene data show CDR1 as SGHNT and CDR2 as YYREEE (reference sequence). V lost 0 bases, J lost 2 bases, and 0 bases stayed unmatched. CDR3 bases: TGTGCCAGCAGCTTGGGGGACAGGAACTATGGCTACACCTTC. Its protein is CASSLGDRNYGYTF.

The genes are TRBV27 and TRBJ2-1; 7 positions match TRBD1. This CDR3 comprises 14 residues. V shed 6 bases, J shed 7 bases, and the junction held 9 bases outside the gene matches. Germline lookup yields CDR1 MNHEY and CDR2 SMNVEV (reference sequence). The CDR3 sequence: CASRTYSQGNEQFF. In nucleotides, the CDR3 is TGTGCCAGCAGAACCTACTCACAGGGGAATGAGCAGTTCTTC.